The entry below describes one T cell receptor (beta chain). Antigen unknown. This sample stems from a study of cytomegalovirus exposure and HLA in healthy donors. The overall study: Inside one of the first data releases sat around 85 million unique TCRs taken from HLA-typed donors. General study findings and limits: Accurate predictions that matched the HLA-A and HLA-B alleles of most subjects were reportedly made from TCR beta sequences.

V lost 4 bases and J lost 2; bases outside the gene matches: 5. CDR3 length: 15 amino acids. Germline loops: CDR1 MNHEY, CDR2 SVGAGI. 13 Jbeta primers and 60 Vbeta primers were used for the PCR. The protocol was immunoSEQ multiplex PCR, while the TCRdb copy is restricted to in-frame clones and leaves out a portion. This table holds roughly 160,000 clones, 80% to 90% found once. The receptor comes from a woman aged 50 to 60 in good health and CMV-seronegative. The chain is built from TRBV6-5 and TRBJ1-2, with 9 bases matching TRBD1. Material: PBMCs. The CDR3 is CASSSAGTGNYGYTF. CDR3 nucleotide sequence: TGTGCCAGCAGTTCAGCCGGGACAGGGAACTATGGCTACACCTTC.